The rows below give T cell receptor beta chains drawn from one sample of a study of cytomegalovirus exposure and HLA in healthy donors. The assay was immunoSEQ multiplex PCR, and TCRdb's table has in-frame clones only and misses some. Of about 270,000 clones listed, under 80% were seen once; the top ten hold approximately 2.3%. Sequencing was carried out using PBMCs. These receptors all come from a female donor in good health and CMV-seronegative. The CDR3 runs from the conserved cysteine through the conserved F or W. Each record gives: J gene, V gene, D gene, clone size, CDR3 protein, CDR3 DNA. D genes are given only for firm matches. Size tells how often a clone was seen (once, few, many) or the class of an expanded clone, and some rows leave it out.

>TRBJ1-1|TRBV6-5|TRBD1|NA
CASSRLETGGFF
TGTGCCAGCAGTCGACTGGAGACAGGGGGATTTTTT
>TRBJ1-2|TRBV28|TRBD1|NA
CASRPTDRGWNYGYTF
TGTGCCAGCAGACCAACTGACAGGGGATGGAACTATGGCTACACCTTC
>TRBJ2-7|TRBV7-9|TRBD2|NA
CASSPYGRAYEQYF
TGTGCCAGCAGCCCTTACGGGAGGGCCTACGAGCAGTACTTC
>TRBJ2-7|TRBV11-2|TRBD2|NA
CASSLGGGGSYEQYF
TGTGCCAGCAGCTTAGGGGGCGGGGGCTCCTACGAGCAGTACTTC
>TRBJ2-5|TRBV5-1|TRBD2|few
CASSLATTSGIETQYF
TGCGCCAGCAGCTTGGCAACGACTAGCGGGATAGAGACCCAGTACTTC
>TRBJ1-5|TRBV30|NA|NA
CAWSTGTQNQPQHF
TGTGCCTGGAGTACTGGGACACAGAATCAGCCCCAGCATTTT
>TRBJ2-3|TRBV29-1|NA|NA
CSVGLTDTQYF
TGCAGCGTTGGACTCACAGATACGCAGTATTTT
>TRBJ1-2|TRBV4-1|NA|NA
CASSQEGNRVIYGYTF
TGCGCCAGCAGCCAAGAGGGTAACAGGGTAATCTATGGCTACACCTTC
>TRBJ2-5|TRBV13|TRBD1|NA
CASSLLEGGQGETQYF
TGTGCCAGCAGCTTATTAGAGGGTGGACAGGGAGAGACCCAGTACTTC
>TRBJ1-4|TRBV4-2|NA|NA
CASNQGAAVQNEKLFF
TGTGCCAGCAATCAAGGGGCGGCAGTTCAGAATGAAAAACTGTTTTTT
>TRBJ2-7|TRBV15|NA|few
CATSRVGKGGPRHEQYF
TGTGCCACCAGCAGGGTGGGGAAGGGGGGGCCCCGCCACGAGCAGTACTTC
>TRBJ1-2|TRBV7-9|NA|NA
CASSRPPGNYGYTF
TGTGCCAGCAGCCGACCCCCGGGAAACTATGGCTACACCTTC
>TRBJ2-7|TRBV2|NA|NA
CASSSGYEQYF
TGTGCCAGCAGTTCAGGCTACGAGCAGTACTTC
>TRBJ1-2|TRBV7-9|TRBD1|NA
CASSSLRGLYYGYTF
TGTGCCAGCAGCTCCCTCAGGGGGCTCTACTATGGCTACACCTTC
>TRBJ2-3|TRBV7-9|NA|NA
CSSSPPLVADTQYF
TGTTCCAGCAGCCCCCCTCTAGTCGCAGATACGCAGTATTTT
>TRBJ2-3|TRBV7-3|TRBD2|few
CASSTGTSGSTQYF
TGTGCCAGCAGCACCGGGACTAGCGGGTCTACGCAGTATTTT
>TRBJ2-7|TRBV10-3|TRBD1|NA
CAISPRTGEHEQYF
TGTGCCATCAGTCCTCGGACAGGGGAACACGAGCAGTACTTC
>TRBJ2-1|TRBV5-6|TRBD2|once
CASTLGLPSYNEQFF
TGTGCCAGCACCCTGGGACTACCCTCCTACAATGAGCAGTTCTTC
>TRBJ2-3|TRBV9|NA|NA
CASSVGQSTDTQYF
TGTGCCAGCAGCGTAGGGCAAAGCACAGATACGCAGTATTTT
>TRBJ1-2|TRBV7-9|TRBD1|NA
CASSPQTGAYGYTF
TGTGCCAGCAGTCCACAAACAGGGGCCTATGGCTACACCTTC
>TRBJ1-1|TRBV5-8|NA|NA
CASSLDKNTEAFF
TGTGCCAGCAGCTTGGACAAGAACACTGAAGCTTTCTTT
>TRBJ2-1|TRBV2|TRBD1|NA
CASSESGQGAGEQFF
TGTGCCAGCAGTGAATCCGGCCAGGGGGCAGGGGAGCAGTTCTTC
>TRBJ1-2|TRBV5-1|NA|NA
CASSLGVGESYGYTF
TGCGCCAGCAGCTTGGGAGTGGGAGAGAGCTATGGCTACACCTTC
>TRBJ2-1|TRBV7-2|TRBD1|NA
CASSLDRGLYNEQFF
TGTGCCAGCAGCCTTGACAGGGGGCTATACAATGAGCAGTTCTTC
>TRBJ1-2|TRBV18|NA|NA
CASSSGQNYGYTF
TGTGCCAGCTCGAGCGGACAGAACTATGGCTACACCTTC